This T cell receptor beta chain was found in a study of CD8 T cells in Susac syndrome (dated by TCRdb to the late 2010s). Background for the entire study: The study used repertoire sequencing to test whether antigen drove CD8+ T cell activation and differentiation in Susac syndrome. Clonality of the CD8+ T cell repertoire was compared between over 10 healthy donors, roughly 14 Susac syndrome patients and 15 multiple sclerosis patients. What the work shows at the level of the full study, not this receptor alone: The number of individuals in the TCR sequencing and HLA analysis was acknowledged as relatively small.

High-throughput TCR beta sequencing profiled peripheral blood CD8+ and CD4+ T cells from healthy donors, Susac syndrome patients and multiple sclerosis patients. The multiple sclerosis controls were treatment-naive patients whose relapsing-remitting disease, either stable or active, fulfilled the revised McDonald criteria. CD8+ TEMRA cells were enriched by FACS, while bulk CD8+ and CD4+ T cells were purified by magnetic negative isolation. Blood was collected in EDTA tubes and processed within 24 hours, with PBMCs isolated through density gradient centrifugation. PBMCs intended for TCR sequencing were cryopreserved in liquid nitrogen and thawed later in a water bath at 37 degrees C. Purity of sorted or isolated CD4+, CD8+ and CD8+ TEMRA cells was at least 90%. The V end gives up 5 bases and the J end 5 bases, leaving 6 bases in the junction not matched to a gene. Measured from the cysteine to the phenylalanine, the CDR3 is 15 residues long. Only CDR3 DNA is held: 45 bases, read in frame from base 1. Sequences MNHEY (CDR1) and SMNVEV (CDR2) are obtained from the germline V gene (reference sequence).

RNA was extracted with the RNeasy kit and roughly 0.45 to 1 ug was reverse transcribed using random hexamers. The immunoSEQ multiplex PCR assay, covering 54 Vbeta and 13 Jbeta segments, was used to amplify TCR beta CDR3 regions. To correct PCR amplification bias, a synthetic template baseline was used for both primer optimization and computational correction. For the original study's pipeline: Only productive sequences were kept, with reads annotated to V, D and J genes according to IMGT and analyzed in immunoSEQ Analyzer. To calculate clonality, Shannon entropy was normalized by log2 of the number of productive unique sequences and then subtracted from one. For each patient and control, public and private clones were evaluated among the 100 most prevalent clones. Susac-specific clones were defined as absent from healthy and MS cohorts, around 970 published viral clones and other ImmuneACCESS disease sequences. TCRdb trimmed public reads at Q25 via fastp, called clones via MiXCR and kept in-frame beta chains. When rows share a CDR3 protein, they turn into one entry using the most common DNA and genes. TCRdb's processing, not the authors' own work, is the source of the V and J calls. The sample records 400,000 or so distinct CDR3 sequences, 85% of which are singletons. 0.12% of the sample rests with the top ten.

Concerning this clonotype: The antigen it binds to is not known. No qualities accompany the bases; no much larger clone lies one base away.

The rearranged segments are TRBV27 and TRBJ2-1; TRBD2 agrees with 10 junctional bases. The clonotype originates from a human donor with multiple sclerosis. Input material: CD8+ T cells from PBMCs. The CDR3 sequence is CASSLTSGFNNEQFF. The sequenced DNA is TGTGCCAGCAGTCTGACTAGCGGGTTTAACAATGAGCAGTTCTTC.